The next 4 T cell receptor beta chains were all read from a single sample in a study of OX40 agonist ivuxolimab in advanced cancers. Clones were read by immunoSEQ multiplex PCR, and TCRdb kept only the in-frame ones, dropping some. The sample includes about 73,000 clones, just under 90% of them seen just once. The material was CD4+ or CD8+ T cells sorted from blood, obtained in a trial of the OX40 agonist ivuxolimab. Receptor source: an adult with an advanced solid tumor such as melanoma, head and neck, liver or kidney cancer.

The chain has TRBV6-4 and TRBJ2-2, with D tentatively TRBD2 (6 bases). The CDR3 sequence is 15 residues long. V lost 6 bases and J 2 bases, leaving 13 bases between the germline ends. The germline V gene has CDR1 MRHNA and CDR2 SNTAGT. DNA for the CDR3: TGTGCCAGCAGCCCCTCCGGGGGTAACACCGGGGAGCTGTTTTTT. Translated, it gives CASSPSGGNTGELFF.

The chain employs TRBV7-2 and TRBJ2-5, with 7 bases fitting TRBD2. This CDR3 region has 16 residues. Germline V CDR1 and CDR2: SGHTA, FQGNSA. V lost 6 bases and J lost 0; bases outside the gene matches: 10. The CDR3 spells CASSFQLGLNQETQYF. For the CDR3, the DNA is TGTGCCAGCAGTTTCCAACTGGGACTAAACCAAGAGACCCAGTACTTC. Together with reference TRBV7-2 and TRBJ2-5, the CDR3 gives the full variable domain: GAGVSQSPSNKVTEKGKDVELRCDPISGHTALYWYRQSLGQGLEFLIYFQGNSAPDKSGLPSDRFSAERTGGSVSTLTIQRTQQEDSAVYLCASSFQLGLNQETQYFGPGTRLLVL.

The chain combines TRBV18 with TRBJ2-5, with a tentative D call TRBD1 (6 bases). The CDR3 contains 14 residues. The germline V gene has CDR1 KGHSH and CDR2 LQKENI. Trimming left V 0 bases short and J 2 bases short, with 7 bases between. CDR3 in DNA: TGTGCCAGCTCACCACCGACAGGACAAGAGACCCAGTACTTC. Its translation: CASSPPTGQETQYF.

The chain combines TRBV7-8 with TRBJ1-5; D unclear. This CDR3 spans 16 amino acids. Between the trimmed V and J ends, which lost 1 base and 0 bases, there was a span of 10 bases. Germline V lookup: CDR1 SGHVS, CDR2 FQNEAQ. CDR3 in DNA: TGTGCCAGCAGCTTAGAGGGCCGGTATAGCAATCAGCCCCAGCATTTT. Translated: CASSLEGRYSNQPQHF.